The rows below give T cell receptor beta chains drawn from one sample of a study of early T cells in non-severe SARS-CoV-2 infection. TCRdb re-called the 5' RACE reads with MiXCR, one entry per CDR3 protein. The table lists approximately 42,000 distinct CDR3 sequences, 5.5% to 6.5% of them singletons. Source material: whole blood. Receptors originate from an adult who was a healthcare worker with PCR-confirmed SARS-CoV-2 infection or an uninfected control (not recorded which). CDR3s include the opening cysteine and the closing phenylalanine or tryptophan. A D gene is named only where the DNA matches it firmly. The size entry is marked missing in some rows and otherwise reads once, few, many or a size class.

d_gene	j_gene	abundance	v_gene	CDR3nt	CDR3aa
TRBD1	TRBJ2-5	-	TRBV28	TGTGCCAGCAGTGGGGGGACAGGGGGCTTCGAGACCCAGTACTTC	CASSGGTGGFETQYF
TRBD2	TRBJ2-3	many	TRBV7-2	TGTGCCAGCAGCTTAGGGCGGGGGGGCATCAGCACAGATACGCAGTATTTT	CASSLGRGGISTDTQYF
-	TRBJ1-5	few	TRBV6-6	TGTGCCTTTATGGACGTCCGCAATCAGCCCCAGCATTTT	CAFMDVRNQPQHF
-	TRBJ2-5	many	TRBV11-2	TGTGCCAGCAGTTGGGACCGGGTGGAGACCCAGTACTTC	CASSWDRVETQYF
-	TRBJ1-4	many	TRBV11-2	TGTGCCAGCAGCTTAGGCCAGGCACCTAATGAAAAACTGTTTTTT	CASSLGQAPNEKLFF
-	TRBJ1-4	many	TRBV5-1	TGCGCCAGCAGCCCCACATCAGGGGAGCGCGGTGAAAAACTGTTTTTT	CASSPTSGERGEKLFF
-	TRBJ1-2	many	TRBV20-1	TGCAGTGCTTCCAGGACAGTTTCAGCTGTGGGCTACACCTTC	CSASRTVSAVGYTF
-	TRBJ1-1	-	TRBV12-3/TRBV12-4	TGTGCCATCCCGGGGATGAATGACACTGAAGCTTTCTTT	CAIPGMNDTEAFF
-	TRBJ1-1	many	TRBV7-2	TGTGCCAGCAGCTTAAGGAGGTTTTGGGCAGGGACTGAAGCTTTCTTT	CASSLRRFWAGTEAFF
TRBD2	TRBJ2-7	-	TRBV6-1	TGTGCCAGCAGTGAAGCGGCTAGCGGGGGAGGAGAGCAGTACTTC	CASSEAASGGGEQYF
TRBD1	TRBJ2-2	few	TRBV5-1	TGCGCCAGCAGTTTACGGACAGGGGGCGCAACCGGGGAGCTGTTTTTT	CASSLRTGGATGELFF
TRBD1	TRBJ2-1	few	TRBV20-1	TGCAGTGCTCTTCGACAGGGTAATGAGCAGTTCTTC	CSALRQGNEQFF
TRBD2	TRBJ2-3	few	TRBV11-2	TGTGCCAGCAGCTTAGCCCCTACCGGCGGGGGGCTCACAGATACGCAGTATTTT	CASSLAPTGGGLTDTQYF
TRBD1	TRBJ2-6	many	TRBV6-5	TGTGCCAGCAGTTACTCGACAGGGTTCTCTGGGGCCAACGTCCTGACTTTC	CASSYSTGFSGANVLTF
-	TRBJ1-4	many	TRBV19	TGTGCCAGTACGAAGGTATACCCCCCTGAAAAACTGTTTTTT	CASTKVYPPEKLFF